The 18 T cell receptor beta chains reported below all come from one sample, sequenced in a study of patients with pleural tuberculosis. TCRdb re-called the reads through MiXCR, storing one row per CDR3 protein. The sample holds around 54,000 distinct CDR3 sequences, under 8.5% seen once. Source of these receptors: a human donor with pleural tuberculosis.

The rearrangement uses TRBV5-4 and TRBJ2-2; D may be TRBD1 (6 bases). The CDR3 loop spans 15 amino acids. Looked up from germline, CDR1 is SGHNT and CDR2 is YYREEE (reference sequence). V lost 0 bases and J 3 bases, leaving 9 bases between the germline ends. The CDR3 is CASSLAQGYTGELFF. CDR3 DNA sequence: TGTGCCAGCAGCTTGGCACAGGGCTACACCGGGGAGCTGTTTTTT. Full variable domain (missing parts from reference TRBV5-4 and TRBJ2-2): ETGVTQSPTHLIKTRGQQVTLRCSSQSGHNTVSWYQQALGQGPQFIFQYYREEENGRGNFPPRFSGLQFPNYSSELNVNALELDDSALYLCASSLAQGYTGELFFGEGSRLTVL.

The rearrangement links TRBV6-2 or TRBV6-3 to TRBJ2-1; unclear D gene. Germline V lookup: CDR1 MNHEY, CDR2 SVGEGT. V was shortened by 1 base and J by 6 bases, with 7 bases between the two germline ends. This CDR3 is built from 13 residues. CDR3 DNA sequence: TGTGCCAGCAGTTACTTGGAAAGCAATGAGCAGTTCTTC. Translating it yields CASSYLESNEQFF.

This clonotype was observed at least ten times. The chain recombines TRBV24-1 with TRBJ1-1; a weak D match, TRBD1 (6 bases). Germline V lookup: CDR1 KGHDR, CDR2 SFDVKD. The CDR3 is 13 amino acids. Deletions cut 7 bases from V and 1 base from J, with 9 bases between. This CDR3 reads CATRRTANTEAFF. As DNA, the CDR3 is TGTGCCACCAGGAGGACAGCGAACACTGAAGCTTTCTTT.

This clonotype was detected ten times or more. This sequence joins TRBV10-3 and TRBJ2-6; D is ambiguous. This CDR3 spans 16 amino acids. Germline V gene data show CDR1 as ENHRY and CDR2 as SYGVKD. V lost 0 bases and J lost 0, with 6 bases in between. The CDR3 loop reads CAISESRFSGANVLTF. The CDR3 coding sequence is TGTGCCATCAGTGAGTCTCGGTTCTCTGGGGCCAACGTCCTGACTTTC.

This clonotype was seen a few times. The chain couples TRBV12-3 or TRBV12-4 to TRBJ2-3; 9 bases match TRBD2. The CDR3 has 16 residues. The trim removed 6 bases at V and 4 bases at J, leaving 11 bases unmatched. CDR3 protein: CASRRNSGSLPDTQYF. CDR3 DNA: TGTGCCAGCAGGCGTAATAGCGGGAGTCTGCCAGATACGCAGTATTTT.

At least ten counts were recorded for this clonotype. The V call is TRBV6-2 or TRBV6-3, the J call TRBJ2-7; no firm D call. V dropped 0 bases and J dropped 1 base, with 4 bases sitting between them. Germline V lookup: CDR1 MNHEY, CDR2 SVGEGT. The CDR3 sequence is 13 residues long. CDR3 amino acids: CASSYSRSYEQYV. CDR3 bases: TGTGCCAGCAGTTACTCTCGGTCCTACGAGCAGTACGTC.

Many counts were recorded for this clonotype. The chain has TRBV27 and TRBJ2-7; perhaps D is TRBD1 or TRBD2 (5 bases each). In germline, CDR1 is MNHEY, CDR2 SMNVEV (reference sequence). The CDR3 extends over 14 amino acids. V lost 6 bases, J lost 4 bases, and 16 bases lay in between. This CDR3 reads CASSPGTASYEQYF. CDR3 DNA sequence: TGTGCCAGCAGCCCCGGGACGGCCTCGTACGAGCAGTACTTC.

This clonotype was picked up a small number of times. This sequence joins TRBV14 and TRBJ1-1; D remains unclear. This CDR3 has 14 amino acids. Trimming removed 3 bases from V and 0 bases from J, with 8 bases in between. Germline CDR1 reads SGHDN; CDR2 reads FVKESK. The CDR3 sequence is CASSQGSVNTEAFF. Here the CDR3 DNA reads TGTGCCAGCAGCCAGGGGTCGGTGAACACTGAAGCTTTCTTT.

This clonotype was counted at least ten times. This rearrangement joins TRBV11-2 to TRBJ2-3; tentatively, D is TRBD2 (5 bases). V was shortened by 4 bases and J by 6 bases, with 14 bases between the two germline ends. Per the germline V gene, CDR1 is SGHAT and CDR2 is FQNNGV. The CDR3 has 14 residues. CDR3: CASSSIAPRDTQYF. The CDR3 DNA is TGTGCCAGCAGCTCCATAGCGCCCCGGGATACGCAGTATTTT.

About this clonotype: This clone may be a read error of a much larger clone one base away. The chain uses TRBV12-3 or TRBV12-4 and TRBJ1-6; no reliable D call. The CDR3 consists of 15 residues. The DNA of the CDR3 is TGTGCCGGCAGTTTCGGAAGAACCTATAATTCACCCCTCCACTTT. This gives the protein CAGSFGRTYNSPLHF.

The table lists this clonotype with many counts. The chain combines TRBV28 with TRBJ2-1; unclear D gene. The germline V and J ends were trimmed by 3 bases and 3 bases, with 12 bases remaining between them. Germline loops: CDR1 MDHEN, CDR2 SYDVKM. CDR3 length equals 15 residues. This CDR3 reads CASSFYVSSYNEQFF. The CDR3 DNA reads TGTGCCAGCAGTTTTTATGTGAGTAGCTACAATGAGCAGTTCTTC.

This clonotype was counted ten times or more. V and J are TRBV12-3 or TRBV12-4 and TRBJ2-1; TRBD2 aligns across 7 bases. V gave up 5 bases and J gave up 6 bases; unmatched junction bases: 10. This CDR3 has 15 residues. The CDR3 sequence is CASSPPGLVSNEQFF. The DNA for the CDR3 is TGTGCCAGCAGTCCCCCCGGACTAGTCTCCAATGAGCAGTTCTTC.

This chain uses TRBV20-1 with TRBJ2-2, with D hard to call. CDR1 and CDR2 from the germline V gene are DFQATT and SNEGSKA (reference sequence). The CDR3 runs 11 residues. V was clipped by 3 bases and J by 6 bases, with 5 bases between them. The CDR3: CSASRSGELFF. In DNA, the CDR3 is TGCAGTGCTAGCCGGTCCGGGGAGCTGTTTTTT.

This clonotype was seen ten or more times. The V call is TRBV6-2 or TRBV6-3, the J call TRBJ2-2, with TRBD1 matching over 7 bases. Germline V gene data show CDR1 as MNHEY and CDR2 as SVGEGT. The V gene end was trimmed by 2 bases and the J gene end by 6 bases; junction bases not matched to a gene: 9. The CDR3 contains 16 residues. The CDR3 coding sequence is TGTGCCAGCAGTTACCCGACAGGGCATCGGCCCGGGGAGCTGTTTTTT. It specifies CASSYPTGHRPGELFF.

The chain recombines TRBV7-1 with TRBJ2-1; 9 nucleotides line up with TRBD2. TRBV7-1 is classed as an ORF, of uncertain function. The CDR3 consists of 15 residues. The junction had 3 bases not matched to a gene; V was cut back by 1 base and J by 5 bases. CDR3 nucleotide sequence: TGTGCCAGCAGCTCAGGACTAGCGGTTCACAATGAGCAGTTCTTC. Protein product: CASSSGLAVHNEQFF.

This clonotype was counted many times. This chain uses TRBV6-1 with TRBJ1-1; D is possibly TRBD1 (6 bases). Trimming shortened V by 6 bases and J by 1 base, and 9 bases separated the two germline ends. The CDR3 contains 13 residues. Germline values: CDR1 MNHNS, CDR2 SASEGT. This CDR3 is CASSRTENTEAFF. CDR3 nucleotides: TGTGCCAGCAGCCGGACAGAGAACACTGAAGCTTTCTTT.

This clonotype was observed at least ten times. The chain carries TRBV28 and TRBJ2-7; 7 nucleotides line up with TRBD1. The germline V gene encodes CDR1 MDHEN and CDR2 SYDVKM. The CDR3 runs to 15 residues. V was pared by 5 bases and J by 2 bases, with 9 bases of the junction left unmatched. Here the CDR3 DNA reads TGTGCCAGCAGTGCCCCCGGGACAGCTCCCTACGAGCAGTACTTC. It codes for CASSAPGTAPYEQYF.

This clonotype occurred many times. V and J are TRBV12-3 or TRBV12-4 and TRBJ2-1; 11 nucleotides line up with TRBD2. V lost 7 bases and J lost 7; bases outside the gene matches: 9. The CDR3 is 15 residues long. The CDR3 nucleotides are TGTGCCAGCACCGGATGGGTAGCGGGAGGGAATGAGCAGTTCTTC. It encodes CASTGWVAGGNEQFF.